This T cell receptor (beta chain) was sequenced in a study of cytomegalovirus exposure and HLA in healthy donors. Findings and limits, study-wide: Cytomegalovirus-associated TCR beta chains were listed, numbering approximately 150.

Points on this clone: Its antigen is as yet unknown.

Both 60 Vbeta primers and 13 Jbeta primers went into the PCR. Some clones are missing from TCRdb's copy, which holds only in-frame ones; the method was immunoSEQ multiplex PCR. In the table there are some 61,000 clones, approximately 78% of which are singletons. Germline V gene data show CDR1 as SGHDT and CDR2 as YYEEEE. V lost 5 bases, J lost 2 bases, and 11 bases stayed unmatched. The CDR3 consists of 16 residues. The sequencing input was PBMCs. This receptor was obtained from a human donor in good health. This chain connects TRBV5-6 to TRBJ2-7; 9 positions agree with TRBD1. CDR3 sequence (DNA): TGTGCCAGCAGGGGAGACCGGGACAGGGAACCCTACGAGCAGTACTTC. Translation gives CASRGDRDREPYEQYF.